These 5 T cell receptor beta chains were all obtained from the same sample, sequenced in a study of T cell responses to AZD1222 COVID-19 vaccine. This table comes from immunoSEQ multiplex PCR, and its TCRdb copy is limited to in-frame clones, with some not included. Here the sample spans more than 75,000 clones, 85% to 90% being singletons. The specimen was peripheral blood, collected on day 0 of AZD1222 vaccination. The origin of the receptors is an adult in good health.

The V call is TRBV3-1 (or the pseudogene TRBV3-2), the J call TRBJ2-3; no clear D. V was pared by 4 bases and J by 1 base, with 6 bases between. The germline CDR1 and CDR2 sequences are LGHDT and YNNKEL (reference sequence). The CDR3 totals 13 residues. The CDR3 is CASSRSGTDTQYF. The DNA of the CDR3 is TGTGCCAGCAGCCGTAGTGGCACAGATACGCAGTATTTT.

This clone was seen only once. The chain recombines TRBV3-1 (or the pseudogene TRBV3-2) with TRBJ2-7, with 7 bases aligning to TRBD1. J gave up 6 bases and V 6 bases, and 8 bases lay outside the gene matches. The CDR3 sequence is 13 residues long. Germline-derived CDR1 and CDR2 are LGHDT and YNNKEL (reference sequence). The CDR3 reads CASRAGAGGEQYF. CDR3 bases: TGTGCCAGCAGAGCCGGGGCAGGGGGCGAGCAGTACTTC.

This chain connects TRBV11-3 to TRBJ1-1, with 7 bases matching TRBD1. The CDR3 totals 14 residues. V lost 4 bases to trimming and J lost 6 bases; unmatched junction nucleotides: 8. Germline loops: CDR1 SGHNT, CDR2 YENEEA. The CDR3 loop is CASSSGQGGAEAFF. CDR3 coding DNA: TGTGCCAGCAGCTCGGGGCAGGGGGGAGCTGAAGCTTTCTTT. Based on the CDR3 plus reference TRBV11-3 and TRBJ1-1, the full variable domain is EAGVVQSPRYKIIEKKQPVAFWCNPISGHNTLYWYLQNLGQGPELLIRYENEEAVDDSQLPKDRFSAERLKGVDSTLKIQPAELGDSAVYLCASSSGQGGAEAFFGQGTRLTVV.

The rearrangement links TRBV7-8 to TRBJ2-1; D is possibly TRBD1 or TRBD2 (6 bases each). The germline CDR1 and CDR2 sequences are SGHVS and FQNEAQ. V lost 4 bases and J 4 bases, leaving 14 bases between the germline ends. CDR3 length: 15 amino acids. The CDR3 loop reads CASSSRRDKYNEQFF. CDR3 in DNA: TGTGCCAGCAGCTCAAGGAGGGACAAATACAATGAGCAGTTCTTC.

The chain employs TRBV3-1 (or the pseudogene TRBV3-2) and TRBJ2-3; 13 nucleotides match TRBD2. The CDR3 has 15 residues. Losses at the gene ends were 8 bases for V and 7 bases for J; bases not matched to a gene: 9. Germline loops: CDR1 LGHDT, CDR2 YNNKEL (reference sequence). CDR3 coding DNA: TGTGCCAGCGGCTCACTAGCGGGAGGGCCGAATACGCAGTATTTT. This codes for CASGSLAGGPNTQYF.